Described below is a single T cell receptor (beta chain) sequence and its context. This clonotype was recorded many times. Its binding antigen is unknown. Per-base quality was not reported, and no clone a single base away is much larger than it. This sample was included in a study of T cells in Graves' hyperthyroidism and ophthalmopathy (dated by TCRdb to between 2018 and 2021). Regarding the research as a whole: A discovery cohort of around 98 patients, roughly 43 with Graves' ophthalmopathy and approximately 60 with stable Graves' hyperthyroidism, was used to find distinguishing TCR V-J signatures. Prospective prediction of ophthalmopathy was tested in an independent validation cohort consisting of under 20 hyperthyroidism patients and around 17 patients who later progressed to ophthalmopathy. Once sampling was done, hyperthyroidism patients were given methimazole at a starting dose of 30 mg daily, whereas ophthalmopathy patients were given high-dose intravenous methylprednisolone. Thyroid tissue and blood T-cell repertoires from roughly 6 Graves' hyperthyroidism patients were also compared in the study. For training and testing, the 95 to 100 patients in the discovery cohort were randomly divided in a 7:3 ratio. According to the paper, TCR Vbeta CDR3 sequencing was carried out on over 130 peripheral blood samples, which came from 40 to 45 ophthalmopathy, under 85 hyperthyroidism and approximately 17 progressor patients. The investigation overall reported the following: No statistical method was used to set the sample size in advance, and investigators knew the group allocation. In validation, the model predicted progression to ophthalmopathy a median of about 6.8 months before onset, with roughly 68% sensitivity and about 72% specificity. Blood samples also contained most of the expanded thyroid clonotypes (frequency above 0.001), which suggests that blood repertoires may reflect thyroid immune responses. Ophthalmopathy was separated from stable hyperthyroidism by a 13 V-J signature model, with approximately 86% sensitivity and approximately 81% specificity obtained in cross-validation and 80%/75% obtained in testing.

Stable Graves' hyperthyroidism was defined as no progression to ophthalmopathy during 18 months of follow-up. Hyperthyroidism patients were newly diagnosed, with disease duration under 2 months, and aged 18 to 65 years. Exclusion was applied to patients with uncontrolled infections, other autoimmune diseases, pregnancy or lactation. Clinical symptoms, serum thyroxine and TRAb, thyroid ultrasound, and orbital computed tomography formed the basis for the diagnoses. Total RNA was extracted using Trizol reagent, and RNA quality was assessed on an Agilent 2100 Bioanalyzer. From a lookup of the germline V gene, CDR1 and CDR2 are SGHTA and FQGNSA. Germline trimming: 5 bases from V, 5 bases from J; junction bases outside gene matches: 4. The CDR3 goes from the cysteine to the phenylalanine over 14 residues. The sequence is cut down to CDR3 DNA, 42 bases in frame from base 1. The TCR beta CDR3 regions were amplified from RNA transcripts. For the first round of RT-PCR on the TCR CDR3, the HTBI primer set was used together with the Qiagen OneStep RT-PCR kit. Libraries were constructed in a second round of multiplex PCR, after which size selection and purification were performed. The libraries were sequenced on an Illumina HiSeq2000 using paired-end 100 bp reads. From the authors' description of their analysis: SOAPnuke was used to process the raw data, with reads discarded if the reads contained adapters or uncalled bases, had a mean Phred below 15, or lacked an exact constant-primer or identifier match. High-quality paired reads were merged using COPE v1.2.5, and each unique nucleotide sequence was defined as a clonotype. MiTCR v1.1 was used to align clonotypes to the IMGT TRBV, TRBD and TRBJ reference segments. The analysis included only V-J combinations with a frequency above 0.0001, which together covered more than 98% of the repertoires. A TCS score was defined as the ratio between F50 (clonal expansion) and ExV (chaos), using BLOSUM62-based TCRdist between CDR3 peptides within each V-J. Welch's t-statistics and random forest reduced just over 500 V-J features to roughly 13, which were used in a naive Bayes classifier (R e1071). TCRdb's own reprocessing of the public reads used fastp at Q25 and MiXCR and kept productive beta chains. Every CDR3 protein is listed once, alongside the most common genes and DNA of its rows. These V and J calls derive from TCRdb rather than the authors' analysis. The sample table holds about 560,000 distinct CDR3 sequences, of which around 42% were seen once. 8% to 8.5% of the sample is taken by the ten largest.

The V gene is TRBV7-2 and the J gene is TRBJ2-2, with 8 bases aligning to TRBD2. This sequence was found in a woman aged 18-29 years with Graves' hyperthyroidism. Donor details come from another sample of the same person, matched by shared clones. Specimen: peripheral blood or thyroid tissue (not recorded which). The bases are TGTGCCAGCAGCCAGCGGGAGCGTACCGGGGAGCTGTTTTTT. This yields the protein CASSQRERTGELFF.